Listed below are T cell receptor beta chains from one sample, sequenced in a study of cytomegalovirus exposure and HLA in healthy donors. Clones were sequenced by immunoSEQ multiplex PCR, and TCRdb holds only the in-frame ones, with some missing. The data show under 200,000 clones, with 65% to 85% seen just once and around 3% held by the top ten. Sequences were obtained from PBMCs. Receptor source: a woman aged 45-59 years in good health and CMV-seropositive. Each CDR3 is given with its conserved first and last residue. The D gene is left open where the match is weak.

j_gene: TRBJ1-3; d_gene: -; v_gene: TRBV10-3; CDR3aa: CAILDVGRGNGNTIYF
j_gene: TRBJ2-3; d_gene: -; v_gene: TRBV6-1; CDR3aa: CASSFGTSTDTQYF
j_gene: TRBJ1-4; d_gene: TRBD1; v_gene: TRBV30; CDR3aa: CAWSPGTGFEKLFF
j_gene: TRBJ1-3; d_gene: TRBD1; v_gene: TRBV5-4; CDR3aa: CASSLGQGALSSGNTIYF
j_gene: TRBJ1-5; d_gene: TRBD1; v_gene: TRBV2; CDR3aa: CASSLRGQVTSPQHF
j_gene: TRBJ1-6; d_gene: TRBD1; v_gene: TRBV7-2; CDR3aa: CASSLNRGRGSPLHF
j_gene: TRBJ2-3; d_gene: -; v_gene: TRBV4-3; CDR3aa: CASSQDGSGRDTQYF
j_gene: TRBJ2-2; d_gene: -; v_gene: TRBV5-4; CDR3aa: CASSSRGVIGELFF
j_gene: TRBJ1-3; d_gene: -; v_gene: TRBV11-2; CDR3aa: CASSPSLPVRGRGNTIYF
j_gene: TRBJ2-1; d_gene: TRBD1; v_gene: TRBV9; CDR3aa: CASSEGTGTYNEQFF
j_gene: TRBJ1-1; d_gene: -; v_gene: TRBV2; CDR3aa: CASSDQGMNTEAFF
j_gene: TRBJ2-5; d_gene: -; v_gene: TRBV5-4; CDR3aa: CASTSQGGQETQYF
j_gene: TRBJ1-2; d_gene: TRBD1; v_gene: TRBV18; CDR3aa: CASSPRDRELLTF
j_gene: TRBJ2-5; d_gene: TRBD1; v_gene: TRBV19; CDR3aa: CASSRGQGLVETQYF
j_gene: TRBJ2-1; d_gene: TRBD2; v_gene: TRBV28; CDR3aa: CASTAGLAGGPLRGQFF
j_gene: TRBJ1-2; d_gene: TRBD1; v_gene: TRBV11-3; CDR3aa: CASSLGGQGNYGYTF
j_gene: TRBJ1-4; d_gene: -; v_gene: TRBV7-9; CDR3aa: CASSLALGVSNEKLFF
j_gene: -; d_gene: TRBD1; v_gene: TRBV2; CDR3aa: CASSERTTGVKNEQYF
j_gene: TRBJ2-2; d_gene: TRBD1; v_gene: TRBV5-6; CDR3aa: CASSWTGNTGELFF
j_gene: TRBJ2-5; d_gene: -; v_gene: TRBV25-1; CDR3aa: CASSEPLTVIQETQYF
j_gene: TRBJ1-1; d_gene: TRBD1; v_gene: TRBV28; CDR3aa: CASRDRGRDTEAFF
j_gene: TRBJ1-2; d_gene: TRBD1; v_gene: TRBV6-1; CDR3aa: CASSEAWDSYGYTF
j_gene: TRBJ1-1; d_gene: -; v_gene: TRBV11-2; CDR3aa: CASRYRVDTEAFF
j_gene: TRBJ2-1; d_gene: -; v_gene: TRBV27; CDR3aa: CASSLTSRGYNEQFF
j_gene: TRBJ2-3; d_gene: TRBD2; v_gene: TRBV4-2; CDR3aa: CASSFSGRAMDAQYF
j_gene: TRBJ1-2; d_gene: TRBD1; v_gene: TRBV18; CDR3aa: CASSPTGGALLGYTF